What follows are 14 T cell receptor beta chains derived from one specimen sequenced in a study of type 1 regulatory T cells (dated by TCRdb to the early 2020s). The reads were generated on an Illumina MiSeq. Clones were called with MiXCR by TCRdb after fastp trimmed the public reads at Q25, and only in-frame beta chains were retained. Each entry is one CDR3 protein sequence, shown with its most common DNA and genes. The sample table holds 88,000 or so distinct CDR3 sequences, of which roughly 28% were seen once. Clones ranked in the top ten supply 2.2% of the sample. Sequences were obtained from CD4+ T cells, either the whole sample or a sorted fraction (not recorded which). Source of these receptors: a human donor in good health.

This chain links TRBV5-4 with TRBJ2-3; the match to TRBD2 covers 12 bases. Germline CDR1 reads SGHNT; CDR2 reads YYREEE (reference sequence). The V and J ends lost 3 bases and 4 bases, in that order; junction bases with no gene match: 6. The CDR3 spans 16 residues. The CDR3 region has the DNA TGTGCCAGCAGCTCCAGACTAGCGGGAGTGTCAGATACGCAGTATTTT. Translating it yields CASSSRLAGVSDTQYF.

The chain employs TRBV20-1 and TRBJ1-5; TRBD1 matches 7 bases. The V and J ends lost 3 bases and 3 bases, in that order; junction bases with no gene match: 14. Germline V lookup: CDR1 DFQATT, CDR2 SNEGSKA (reference sequence). The CDR3 is made up of 17 amino acids. The DNA for the CDR3 is TGCAGTGCTAGGACAGGGTGGGGGGCCATATTCAATCAGCCCCAGCATTTT. Its translation: CSARTGWGAIFNQPQHF.

This sequence joins TRBV7-9 and TRBJ2-7; D is possibly TRBD2 (5 bases). The CDR3 sequence is 13 residues long. Germline values: CDR1 SEHNR, CDR2 FQNEAQ (reference sequence). Trimming shortened V by 7 bases and J by 2 bases, and 12 bases separated the two germline ends. The CDR3 spells CASTLVGTYEQYF. Written as DNA, the CDR3 is TGTGCCAGCACACTAGTGGGAACCTACGAGCAGTACTTC.

The chain uses TRBV5-1 and TRBJ1-1; 8 bases are shared with TRBD1. In germline, CDR1 is SGHRS, CDR2 YFSETQ. This CDR3 spans 15 amino acids. V trimming: 6 bases; J trimming: 1 base; junction bases outside the gene matches: 8. The DNA of the CDR3 is TGCGCCAGCACCATATCTACAGGGGGGAACACTGAAGCTTTCTTT. Translation: CASTISTGGNTEAFF. The variable domain in full, completed from reference TRBV5-1 and TRBJ1-1, reads KAGVTQTPRYLIKTRGQQVTLSCSPISGHRSVSWYQQTPGQGLQFLFEYFSETQRNKGNFPGRFSGRQFSNSRSEMNVSTLELGDSALYLCASTISTGGNTEAFFGQGTRLTVV.

This clonotype showed up just a few times. V is TRBV7-2 and J is TRBJ2-2; no firm D call. The CDR3 is 15 amino acids. In germline, CDR1 is SGHTA, CDR2 FQGNSA. V was pared by 2 bases and J by 0 bases, with 7 bases between. In nucleotides, the CDR3 is TGTGCCAGCAGCTTAAGGGCAGCGAACACCGGGGAGCTGTTTTTT. Its translation: CASSLRAANTGELFF.

This rearrangement joins TRBV20-1 to TRBJ2-5; D is perhaps TRBD1 or TRBD2 (5 bases each). V was cut by 1 base and J by 4 bases, with 19 bases left in between. The CDR3 consists of 16 residues. CDR1 is DFQATT, CDR2 SNEGSKA, per germline (reference sequence). The CDR3 sequence is CSARVTGGVGTETQYF. The CDR3 DNA follows: TGCAGTGCTAGAGTTACCGGTGGAGTCGGGACAGAGACCCAGTACTTC.

A few counts support this clonotype. The chain uses TRBV28 and TRBJ1-2; weak D call: TRBD1 (6 bases). CDR3 length: 12 residues. The V end lost 8 bases, the J end lost 4 bases, and 11 bases lay between the germline ends. CDR1 MDHEN and CDR2 SYDVKM come from the germline V gene. This CDR3 is CASYDRFYGYTF. The CDR3, as DNA: TGTGCCAGCTACGACAGGTTCTATGGCTACACCTTC.

The rearrangement uses TRBV7-8 and TRBJ2-7; the D call may be TRBD1 or TRBD2 (5 bases each). Trimming took 5 bases from V and 4 from J, leaving 15 bases between them. The germline V gene encodes CDR1 SGHVS and CDR2 FQNEAQ. This CDR3 is built from 14 residues. CDR3 in DNA: TGTGCCAGCAGCGGGTCCCAGGGAGTATACGAGCAGTACTTC. It yields the protein CASSGSQGVYEQYF.

The genes are TRBV19 and TRBJ2-1, with unresolved D. Trimming pared 3 bases from V and 6 bases from J, leaving 9 bases between. Germline CDR1 and CDR2: LNHDA and SQIVND (reference sequence). The CDR3 totals 13 residues. This CDR3 is CASSMGLTNEQFF. For the CDR3, the DNA is TGTGCCAGTAGTATGGGTCTTACCAATGAGCAGTTCTTC.

Note on this clonotype: The junction differs from germline at one of its ends, possibly a read error. The chain combines TRBV7-7 with TRBJ2-3; TRBD2 agrees at 10 bases. The germline V gene has CDR1 SSHAT and CDR2 FNYEAQ (reference sequence). The CDR3 consists of 13 residues. The CDR3 region is CACSLIAGGSQYF. The CDR3 bases are TGTGCCTGCAGCCTCATAGCGGGAGGTTCGCAGTATTTT.

Only a few counts were recorded for this clonotype. The chain recombines TRBV20-1 with TRBJ2-1; D is unclear. Trimming removed 3 bases at V and 0 bases at J, with 9 bases between. In germline, CDR1 is DFQATT, CDR2 SNEGSKA (reference sequence). The CDR3 length is 14 residues. CDR3 region: CSARDGRSYNEQFF. Written as DNA, the CDR3 is TGCAGTGCTAGGGACGGCCGCTCCTACAATGAGCAGTTCTTC.

Details on this clonotype: Relative to the germline gene, one junction end is altered; a read error may explain this. The rearrangement uses TRBV7-2 and TRBJ2-7; the match to TRBD2 covers 10 bases. Germline loops: CDR1 SGHTA, CDR2 FQGNSA. CDR3 length equals 15 residues. The CDR3 is CASSPLAGSSCEQYF. The CDR3 DNA sequence: TGTGCCAGCAGCCCACTAGCGGGGTCCTCCTGCGAGCAGTACTTC.

In this sample, this clonotype turned up a few times. The chain links TRBV7-2 to TRBJ2-4, with D perhaps assigned TRBD1 or TRBD2 (6 bases each). V lost 5 bases and J 3 bases, leaving 17 bases between the germline ends. Germline V gives CDR1 SGHTA, CDR2 FQGNSA. There are 16 residues in the CDR3. This CDR3 reads CASSPRKGGDKNIQYF. The DNA of the CDR3 is TGTGCCAGCAGCCCACGGAAGGGGGGAGACAAAAACATTCAGTACTTC. Based on the CDR3 plus reference TRBV7-2 and TRBJ2-4, the full variable domain is GAGVSQSPSNKVTEKGKDVELRCDPISGHTALYWYRQSLGQGLEFLIYFQGNSAPDKSGLPSDRFSAERTGGSVSTLTIQRTQQEDSAVYLCASSPRKGGDKNIQYFGAGTRLSVL.

J is TRBJ2-1 and V is TRBV12-3 or TRBV12-4; D tentatively fits TRBD1 or TRBD2 (5 bases each). Trimming removed 2 bases from V and 9 bases from J, with 17 bases in between. The CDR3 has 15 amino acids. DNA for the CDR3: TGTGCCAGCAGTTTACGGATCGGGGCCCAAGGTGAGCAGTTCTTC. Translation gives CASSLRIGAQGEQFF.